The clone carrying this TCR beta chain showed up just a few times. This sample was included in a study of blood T cell repertoires in COVID-19. Study overall: The samples span acute and convalescent COVID-19 from the United States, Italy and Spain. In each case, the material was cDNA or gDNA derived from T cells, B-cell-depleted T cells, or PBMCs.

This CDR3 spans 12 amino acids. The V end was cut by 4 bases, the J end by 5 bases, with 7 bases between. Germline values: CDR1 LNHDA, CDR2 SQIVND (reference sequence). In the source study's methods: Amplifying reference gene primers gave estimates of nucleated cell counts. Sequencing was performed with immunoSEQ multiplex PCR; in TCRdb, only in-frame clones are kept and a portion is missing. The DNA was the basis for D and trimming; V, J and clone size are from that table. The sample holds some 150,000 clones, approximately 90% seen once. The receptor was isolated from a woman aged 55 to 70 who had recovered from COVID-19. V usage is TRBV19 and J usage is TRBJ2-3; D is unclear. What was sequenced was peripheral blood. This CDR3 is CASSNLGDTQYF. The CDR3 nucleotides are TGTGCCAGTAGTAACCTCGGAGATACGCAGTATTTT.